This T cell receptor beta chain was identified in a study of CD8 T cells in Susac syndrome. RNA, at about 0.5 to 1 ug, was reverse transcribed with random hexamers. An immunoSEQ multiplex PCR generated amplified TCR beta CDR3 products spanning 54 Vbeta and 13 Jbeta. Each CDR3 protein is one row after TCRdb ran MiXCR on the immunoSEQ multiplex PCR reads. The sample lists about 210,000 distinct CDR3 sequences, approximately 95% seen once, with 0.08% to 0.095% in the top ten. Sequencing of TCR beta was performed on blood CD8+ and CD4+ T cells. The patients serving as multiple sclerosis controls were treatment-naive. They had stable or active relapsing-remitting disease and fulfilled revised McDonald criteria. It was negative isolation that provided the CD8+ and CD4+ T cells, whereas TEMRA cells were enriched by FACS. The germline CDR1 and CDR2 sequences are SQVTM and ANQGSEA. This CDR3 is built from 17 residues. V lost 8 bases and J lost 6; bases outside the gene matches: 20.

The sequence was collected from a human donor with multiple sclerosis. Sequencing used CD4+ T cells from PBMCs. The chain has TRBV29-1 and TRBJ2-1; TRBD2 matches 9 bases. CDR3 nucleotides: TGCAGCCTTCGAATGCCTGGCGGGAGGGCCCTCGGCAATGAGCAGTTCTTC. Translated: CSLRMPGGRALGNEQFF.